This entry lists 31 T cell receptor beta chains sequenced from one sample in a study of patients and donors after allogeneic stem cell transplantation. MiXCR, applied by TCRdb to the RT-PCR reads, yields one record per CDR3 protein. In the table there are approximately 90,000 distinct CDR3 sequences, around 5% of which are singletons. Sequenced material: blood, either unsorted or a sorted T cell fraction (not recorded which). Receptors were obtained from a human donor who was either an allogeneic HSCT recipient or a stem cell or donor lymphocyte infusion donor (not recorded which). It is not recorded whose cells these are; they may come from a transplant donor.

This clonotype was seen more than once but under ten times. The rearrangement joins TRBV30 to TRBJ2-2; tentatively, D is TRBD2 (5 bases). Germline V gene data show CDR1 as GTSNPN and CDR2 as SVGIG (reference sequence). CDR3 length equals 13 residues. V shed 4 bases and J shed 4 bases, with 10 bases lying between them. Written as DNA, the CDR3 is TGTGCCTGGACACAGAGCGGCACCGGGGAGCTGTTTTTT. Translated: CAWTQSGTGELFF.

This clonotype was counted many times. This chain connects TRBV5-1 to TRBJ2-4, with no clear D. Trimming shortened V by 4 bases and J by 5 bases, and 10 bases separated the two germline ends. The V gene's germline CDR1 is SGHRS and CDR2 YFSETQ. CDR3 length equals 13 residues. The CDR3 sequence: CASSASPENIQYF. The CDR3 nucleotides are TGCGCCAGCAGCGCATCCCCGGAAAACATTCAGTACTTC. Based on the CDR3 plus reference TRBV5-1 and TRBJ2-4, the full variable domain is KAGVTQTPRYLIKTRGQQVTLSCSPISGHRSVSWYQQTPGQGLQFLFEYFSETQRNKGNFPGRFSGRQFSNSRSEMNVSTLELGDSALYLCASSASPENIQYFGAGTRLSVL.

V is TRBV18 and J is TRBJ1-1; 7 bases fit TRBD1. The V gene end was trimmed by 2 bases and the J gene end by 11 bases; junction bases not matched to a gene: 5. The CDR3 covers 12 residues. CDR1 and CDR2 (germline): KGHSH, LQKENI. In DNA, the CDR3 is TGTGCCAGCTCACCAAGGGGGCTTGATGCTTTCTTT. Amino acids: CASSPRGLDAFF.

This clonotype occurred many times. This chain joins TRBV20-1 and TRBJ1-4; D gene unclear. CDR3 length: 11 residues. Germline assignment: CDR1 DFQATT and CDR2 SNEGSKA (reference sequence). V was pared by 0 bases and J by 14 bases, with 10 bases between. The CDR3 is CSAREEVRLFF. CDR3 DNA: TGCAGTGCTAGAGAGGAGGTCCGGCTGTTTTTT.

This clonotype occurred many times. This chain connects TRBV27 to TRBJ2-1; no firm D call. The CDR3 is made up of 14 amino acids. Germline CDR1 and CDR2: MNHEY and SMNVEV (reference sequence). Between the trimmed V and J ends, which lost 4 bases and 7 bases, there was a span of 14 bases. As DNA, the CDR3 is TGTGCCAGCAGTTCGACTCTTGTGGTAAATGAGCAGTTCTTC. Encoded protein: CASSSTLVVNEQFF.

This chain joins TRBV20-1 and TRBJ2-7; TRBD2 agrees at 13 bases. V shed 1 base and J 3 bases; nucleotides not matched to a gene: 6. This CDR3 has 16 amino acids. CDR1 and CDR2 (germline): DFQATT, SNEGSKA (reference sequence). CDR3 protein: CSARATGLAGFYEQYF. The CDR3 DNA reads as TGCAGTGCTAGAGCAACGGGACTAGCGGGGTTCTACGAGCAGTACTTC.

CDR3 nucleotide sequence: TGTGCCACCAGCAGAGATAGGCGGACGCCGTATAGCAATCAGCCCCAGCATTTT. Its protein product is CATSRDRRTPYSNQPQHF. J is TRBJ1-5 and V is TRBV15; D uncertain. This CDR3 region has 18 residues. The germline V and J ends were trimmed by 0 bases and 0 bases, with 15 bases remaining between them. Germline loops: CDR1 LNHNV, CDR2 YYDKDF (reference sequence).

This clonotype appeared many times. The V and J genes are TRBV6-1 and TRBJ1-1; no clear D. From germline, CDR1 is MNHNS and CDR2 SASEGT. This CDR3 comprises 15 residues. With 7 bases removed from V and 1 base from J, the gap between germline ends came to 16 bases. The CDR3 is CASNRIGAANTEAFF. CDR3 in DNA: TGTGCCAGCAACCGGATAGGAGCCGCGAACACTGAAGCTTTCTTT.

As concerns this clonotype: A much bigger clone sits one base away, suggesting this may be a read error. V and J are TRBV6-5 and TRBJ2-1; D is undetermined. The CDR3 loop spans 12 amino acids. Germline CDR1 MNHEY, CDR2 SVGAGI. CDR3 protein: CDSSYGGNEQFF. The CDR3 DNA reads TGTGACAGCAGTTACGGTGGGAATGAGCAGTTCTTC.

This clonotype has ten or more counts. The chain combines TRBV12-3 or TRBV12-4 with TRBJ2-7, with TRBD2 identical over 7 bases. The V gene end was trimmed by 3 bases and the J gene end by 6 bases; junction bases not matched to a gene: 5. This CDR3 has 13 residues. The CDR3 spells CASSFHGGGEQYF. The CDR3 DNA is TGTGCCAGCAGTTTCCATGGGGGGGGCGAGCAGTACTTC.

This clonotype was seen ten or more times. This chain joins TRBV20-1 and TRBJ1-1; D unresolved. V shed 0 bases and J shed 2 bases, with 10 bases lying between them. Germline V gives CDR1 DFQATT, CDR2 SNEGSKA (reference sequence). This CDR3 comprises 14 residues. The CDR3 here is CSARDRVANTEAFF. The CDR3 coding sequence is TGCAGTGCTAGAGATCGGGTAGCAAACACTGAAGCTTTCTTT.

The DNA of the CDR3 is TGCGCCAGCAGCTTGGCCTCCGGGAGTTTCCCCAATGAGCAGTTCTTC. Amino acid sequence: CASSLASGSFPNEQFF. The chain combines TRBV5-1 with TRBJ2-1; D perhaps matches TRBD2 (6 bases). Per the germline V gene, CDR1 is SGHRS and CDR2 is YFSETQ. V lost 0 bases to trimming and J lost 6 bases, with 16 bases between them. This CDR3 contains 16 residues. Looking up the rest from reference TRBV5-1 and TRBJ2-1 gives the full variable domain: KAGVTQTPRYLIKTRGQQVTLSCSPISGHRSVSWYQQTPGQGLQFLFEYFSETQRNKGNFPGRFSGRQFSNSRSEMNVSTLELGDSALYLCASSLASGSFPNEQFFGPGTRLTVL.

This clonotype was counted ten times or more. The chain has TRBV28 and TRBJ2-3, with D uncertain. The germline V gene encodes CDR1 MDHEN and CDR2 SYDVKM. Trimming pared 5 bases from V and 7 bases from J, leaving 7 bases between. This CDR3 contains 11 residues. The CDR3 DNA reads TGTGCCAGCAGTCATGCATATACGCAGTATTTT. Its protein product is CASSHAYTQYF.

This clonotype was seen ten or more times. The gene calls are TRBV11-2 and TRBJ1-3, with D perhaps matching TRBD1 (5 bases). V was cut by 5 bases and J by 8 bases, with 19 bases left in between. The CDR3 extends over 15 amino acids. CDR1 is SGHAT and CDR2 is FQNNGV in the germline V gene. The CDR3 region has the DNA TGTGCCAGCAGCCCCAAAAACCCAGCGGGGGACACCATATATTTT. Protein sequence: CASSPKNPAGDTIYF.

V usage is TRBV14 and J usage is TRBJ1-1, with D perhaps TRBD1 (5 bases). This CDR3 is 13 amino acids long. CDR1 SGHDN and CDR2 FVKESK come from the germline V gene. Trimming took 1 base from V and 11 from J, leaving 14 bases between them. CDR3 nucleotides: TGTGCCAGCAGCCAAGTGGGACCGAAAGTGGCTTTCTTT. This encodes CASSQVGPKVAFF. The variable domain in full, completed from reference TRBV14 and TRBJ1-1, reads EAGVTQFPSHSVIEKGQTVTLRCDPISGHDNLYWYRRVMGKEIKFLLHFVKESKQDESGMPNNRFLAERTGGTYSTLKVQPAELEDSGVYFCASSQVGPKVAFFGQGTRLTVV.

Ten or more counts support this clonotype. The CDR3 sequence is CSARDGTGGTEAFF. The CDR3 DNA reads as TGCAGTGCTAGAGACGGGACAGGGGGCACTGAAGCTTTCTTT. The chain has TRBV20-1 and TRBJ1-1; 11 bases agree with TRBD1. Germline V CDR1 and CDR2: DFQATT, SNEGSKA (reference sequence). This CDR3 is built from 14 residues. The junction had 1 base not matched to a gene; V was cut back by 0 bases and J by 4 bases.

In this sample, this clonotype turned up many times. CDR3 protein: CSAFDRVGNNEQFF. The DNA of the CDR3 is TGCAGTGCTTTCGACAGGGTAGGGAACAATGAGCAGTTCTTC. J is TRBJ2-1 and V is TRBV20-1, with 7 bases aligning to TRBD1. Trimming took 5 bases from V and 5 from J; bases not matched to a gene: 9. The length of the CDR3 is 14 residues. Germline CDR1 is DFQATT and CDR2 is SNEGSKA (reference sequence).

The sample holds many counts of this clonotype. The CDR3 is CSAREGSGANVLTF. The CDR3 region has the DNA TGCAGTGCTAGAGAGGGCTCTGGGGCCAACGTCCTGACTTTC. This chain links TRBV20-1 with TRBJ2-6, with D unresolved. The CDR3 totals 14 residues. Per the germline V gene, CDR1 is DFQATT and CDR2 is SNEGSKA (reference sequence). V dropped 0 bases and J dropped 0 bases, with 3 bases sitting between them.

The sample holds many counts of this clonotype. The chain has TRBV20-1 and TRBJ2-3, with TRBD2 identical over 8 bases. Trimming removed 3 bases from V and 0 bases from J; junction bases left unmatched: 2. This CDR3 spans 14 amino acids. Germline CDR1 and CDR2: DFQATT and SNEGSKA (reference sequence). The CDR3 reads CSASGRDSTDTQYF. Written as DNA, the CDR3 is TGCAGTGCTAGCGGGAGGGATAGCACAGATACGCAGTATTTT.

This clonotype came up a few times. Being one base from a much bigger clone, this may be a read error. The chain carries TRBV7-2 and TRBJ2-3; D possibly corresponds to TRBD2 (6 bases). The germline V gene encodes CDR1 SGHTA and CDR2 FQGNSA. This CDR3 is 14 amino acids long. CDR3 loop: CAGSQSGSTDTQYF. The CDR3 DNA reads as TGTGCCGGCAGCCAAAGCGGGAGCACAGATACGCAGTATTTT.

This clonotype was detected ten times or more. DNA for the CDR3: TGCGCCAGCAGCTTGGATATAGCCCAGTACTTC. Encoded protein: CASSLDIAQYF. The chain carries TRBV5-1 and TRBJ2-5; no clear D gene. The V and J ends lost 0 bases and 9 bases respectively, with 6 bases between them. Germline V lookup: CDR1 SGHRS, CDR2 YFSETQ. This CDR3 region has 11 residues.

V is TRBV5-4 and J is TRBJ2-5, with TRBD1 identical over 8 bases. The CDR3 has 14 amino acids. With 7 bases clipped from V and 4 bases from J, the junction kept 9 bases outside the gene matches. Germline CDR1 SGHNT, CDR2 YYREEE (reference sequence). CDR3 nucleotide sequence: TGTGCCAGCGGCCCCGGACAGGGTCGAGAGACCCAGTACTTC. Encoded protein: CASGPGQGRETQYF.

This clonotype was detected only a few times. The V call is TRBV9, the J call TRBJ2-5; D is ambiguous. Trimming removed 1 base at V and 3 bases at J, with 10 bases between. CDR3 size: 14 residues. In germline, CDR1 is SGDLS, CDR2 YYNGEE. The CDR3 nucleotides read TGTGCCAGCAGCGTAAGTGGCAGAGAAGAGACCCAGTACTTC. It codes for CASSVSGREETQYF.

This clonotype was observed a handful of times. V gene TRBV12-3 or TRBV12-4 combines with J gene TRBJ2-1; D possibly corresponds to TRBD1 (6 bases). The CDR3 contains 14 residues. Trimming removed 2 bases at V and 8 bases at J, with 13 bases between. CDR3 coding DNA: TGTGCCAGCAGTTTAAGGGTCAGGGGTTATGAGCAGTTCTTC. Its protein is CASSLRVRGYEQFF.

This clonotype was detected many times. The chain employs TRBV11-2 and TRBJ1-2; TRBD1 is a possible D gene (5 bases). The germline gives CDR1 SGHAT, CDR2 FQNNGV. The CDR3 runs 13 residues. V lost 5 bases, J lost 8 bases, and 15 bases lay in between. CDR3 amino acids: CASSPGATGGYTF. DNA for the CDR3: TGTGCCAGCAGCCCTGGGGCAACGGGGGGCTACACCTTC.

This clonotype was found many times. The gene calls are TRBV20-1 and TRBJ2-5, with TRBD1 as a possible D gene (6 bases). Germline CDR1 and CDR2: DFQATT and SNEGSKA (reference sequence). This CDR3 has 13 amino acids. The ends were cut back, 6 bases at V and 5 bases at J, with 16 bases in the middle. CDR3 loop: CSARTNREETQYF. As DNA, the CDR3 is TGCAGTGCGAGAACGAACAGGGAGGAGACCCAGTACTTC.

A few counts support this clonotype. J is TRBJ2-5 and V is TRBV9, with 7 positions matching TRBD1. V lost 4 bases and J lost 5; bases outside the gene matches: 11. CDR3 length: 15 residues. Per germline, CDR1 SGDLS and CDR2 YYNGEE. The CDR3 reads CASSTQTGQGETQYF. In DNA, the CDR3 is TGTGCCAGCAGCACCCAGACAGGGCAGGGGGAGACCCAGTACTTC.

The rearrangement joins TRBV6-5 to TRBJ2-2; D call uncertain. V lost 4 bases, J lost 4 bases, and 13 bases lay in between. Germline CDR1 MNHEY, CDR2 SVGAGI. This CDR3 spans 15 amino acids. CDR3 sequence reads: CASSFGNPRTGELFF. The CDR3 DNA reads TGTGCCAGCAGTTTTGGTAATCCCCGCACCGGGGAGCTGTTTTTT.

This clonotype was counted at least ten times. The V and J genes are TRBV7-8 and TRBJ2-5; 14 nucleotides match TRBD2. After removal of 5 bases from V and 5 bases from J, the junction contained 7 bases not matched to a gene. This CDR3 is built from 16 residues. Germline lookup yields CDR1 SGHVS and CDR2 FQNEAQ. CDR3 sequence: CASSQTSGGGLETQYF. CDR3 in DNA: TGTGCCAGCAGCCAGACTAGCGGGGGGGGTCTGGAGACCCAGTACTTC.

V gene TRBV18 combines with J gene TRBJ1-1; 11 bases agree with TRBD1. This CDR3 has 14 amino acids. Trimming cost V 4 bases and J 10 bases; bases outside gene matches: 8. Germline CDR1 and CDR2: KGHSH and LQKENI. CDR3: CASSLARDRGRAFF. CDR3 DNA: TGTGCCAGCTCACTTGCCCGGGACAGGGGGAGAGCTTTCTTT.

CDR3: CASSSRQVEAFF. CDR3 sequence (DNA): TGTGCCAGCAGCTCCAGACAGGTGGAAGCTTTCTTT. J is TRBJ1-1 and V is TRBV5-5, with D maybe TRBD1 (6 bases). There are 12 residues in the CDR3. The V gene lost 3 bases and the J gene lost 8 bases, with 11 bases spanning the gap. In germline, CDR1 is SGHKS, CDR2 YYEKEE (reference sequence). The full variable domain, its missing parts supplied by reference TRBV5-5 and TRBJ1-1, is DAGVTQSPTHLIKTRGQQVTLRCSPISGHKSVSWYQQVLGQGPQFIFQYYEKEERGRGNFPDRFSARQFPNYSSELNVNALLLGDSALYLCASSSRQVEAFFGQGTRLTVV.